This T cell receptor beta chain was captured in a study of shared clonotypes between healthy human individuals. At the level of the study: A couple of women and three men aged 18 to 49 served as donors. Study-level results: Researchers sampled blood only, noting tissue repertoires likely differ.

Naive CD8 cells lacked CD45RO and underwent positive selection for CCR7, leaving out terminally differentiated effector memory CD45RA+ cells. CDR1 is SGHAT and CDR2 is FQNNGV in the germline V gene. V lost 6 bases and J 5 bases, leaving 25 bases between the germline ends. The CDR3 covers 18 residues. Sorted-subset replicate PCRs used roughly 220 ng DNA, tens of thousands of T cell genomes. TCRdb's copy holds only in-frame clones and misses some; the assay was immunoSEQ multiplex PCR. This table holds approximately 720,000 clones, under 95% found once. A remark on this clone: The antigen is not known.

V is TRBV11-2 and J is TRBJ2-2, with D maybe TRBD2 (5 bases). Material for sequencing was naive CD8+ T cells sorted from blood. The sequence was collected from a man aged 30-40 years in good health. DNA of the CDR3: TGTGCCAGCAGACATTCATCAATTCAGCCGGGAATAACCGGGGAGCTGTTTTTT. It encodes CASRHSSIQPGITGELFF.